This T cell receptor beta chain derives from a study of Graves' ophthalmopathy and Graves' hyperthyroidism. This CDR3 contains 16 residues. V gave up 3 bases and J gave up 4 bases, with 13 bases separating them. Per the germline V gene, CDR1 is SGHTA and CDR2 is FQGNSA. Amplified TCR beta CDR3 regions were obtained using RNA transcripts as template. HTBI primers primed a first-round RT-PCR, and a second-round multiplex PCR followed. TCRdb used MiXCR to reprocess the multiplex PCR reads, holding one entry per CDR3 protein. The sample has approximately 700,000 distinct CDR3 sequences; around 40% are singletons.

Material for sequencing was peripheral blood. The rearrangement uses TRBV7-2 and TRBJ1-6, with a tentative D call TRBD1 (6 bases). The sequence came from an adult man with Graves' ophthalmopathy. The DNA for the CDR3 is TGTGCCAGCAGCTTTCGACAGGCGGGTTATAATTCACCCCTCCACTTT. It encodes CASSFRQAGYNSPLHF. Based on the CDR3 plus reference TRBV7-2 and TRBJ1-6, the full variable domain is GAGVSQSPSNKVTEKGKDVELRCDPISGHTALYWYRQSLGQGLEFLIYFQGNSAPDKSGLPSDRFSAERTGGSVSTLTIQRTQQEDSAVYLCASSFRQAGYNSPLHFGNGTRLTVT.